This TCR beta chain was observed in a study of OX40 agonist ivuxolimab in advanced cancers. Turning to the study itself: People in dose escalation had one of these cancers: hepatocellular carcinoma, melanoma, renal cell or head and neck cancer. The dose-escalation cohort was approximately 84% male, with a mean age of around 60 years, ranging about 20 to 85. Regarding the study as a whole: In CD8+ T cells, expanded clones were on average more numerous than in CD4+.

The J segment lost 11 bases and the V segment lost 5 bases, leaving 12 bases of the junction unmatched. The CDR3 is 14 amino acids. The germline gives CDR1 SEHNR, CDR2 FQNEAQ (reference sequence). Blood draws occurred at baseline, cycle 4 day 1, and cycle 7 day 1. Only in-frame clones appear in the TCRdb table, and some are missing; sequencing was by immunoSEQ multiplex PCR. The sample consists of fewer than 45,000 clones, less than 90% of them appearing once. Remarks on this clone: Its antigen is currently unknown.

The receptor comes from an adult with an advanced solid tumor such as melanoma, head and neck, liver or kidney cancer. The chain couples TRBV7-9 to TRBJ1-2; 9 bases are shared with TRBD1. Material: CD4+ or CD8+ T cells sorted from blood, obtained in a trial of the OX40 agonist ivuxolimab. In DNA form, the CDR3 reads TGTGCCAGCAGCCCGCCGGGACAGGGCCTTGAGTACACCTTC. It yields the protein CASSPPGQGLEYTF.